A selection of T cell receptor beta chains follows, all from one sample in a study of T cells after yellow fever vaccination. MiXCR was run by TCRdb on the 5' RACE reads, yielding one entry per CDR3 protein. The data show 620,000 or so distinct CDR3 sequences, roughly an eighth seen once. The material sequenced was PBMCs, taken on the day of the yellow fever booster vaccination. The receptors shown here come from a man aged 30 to 39 who received the YFV17D yellow fever vaccine. The conserved cysteine and the conserved F or W are not part of the CDR3 here.

>TRBV11-2|TRBJ2-1
ASSPEGELAGVYNEQF
>TRBV20-1|TRBJ2-1
SARASGIIREQF
>TRBV9|TRBJ2-1
ASSNTGGTVYNEQF
>TRBV5-1|TRBJ2-7
ASSRDADGYEQY
>TRBV3-1|TRBJ2-2
ASSQVAGELF
>TRBV2|TRBJ2-7
ASKVGITYEQY
>TRBV20-1|TRBJ1-1
SASDRRDTEAF
>TRBV5-1|TRBJ2-7
ASSLNTGGGYEQY
>TRBV7-3|TRBJ2-5
ASSLGQSDSETQY
>TRBV20-1|TRBJ2-2
SAIPGGSTGELF
>TRBV20-1|TRBJ2-5
SAQYWSGETQY
>TRBV2|TRBJ2-1
ASHEGSGGEQF
>TRBV9|TRBJ2-7
ASSALGAGSYEQY
>TRBV7-2|TRBJ2-7
ASSLHFSYEQY
>TRBV6-2/TRBV6-3|TRBJ1-1
ASNRKGPETAVL
>TRBV10-3|TRBJ1-3
AISESGTVGNTIY
>TRBV7-8|TRBJ1-2
ASRASGPLLEINYGYT
>TRBV28|TRBJ2-7
ASSLGGSLRYEQY
>TRBV5-1|TRBJ2-7
ASSPLGNEQY
>TRBV7-9|TRBJ2-3
ASSFRQRVADTQY
>TRBV20-1|TRBJ2-7
SASYSGRKRGEQY
>TRBV3-1|TRBJ1-1
ASSYTGKRTEAF